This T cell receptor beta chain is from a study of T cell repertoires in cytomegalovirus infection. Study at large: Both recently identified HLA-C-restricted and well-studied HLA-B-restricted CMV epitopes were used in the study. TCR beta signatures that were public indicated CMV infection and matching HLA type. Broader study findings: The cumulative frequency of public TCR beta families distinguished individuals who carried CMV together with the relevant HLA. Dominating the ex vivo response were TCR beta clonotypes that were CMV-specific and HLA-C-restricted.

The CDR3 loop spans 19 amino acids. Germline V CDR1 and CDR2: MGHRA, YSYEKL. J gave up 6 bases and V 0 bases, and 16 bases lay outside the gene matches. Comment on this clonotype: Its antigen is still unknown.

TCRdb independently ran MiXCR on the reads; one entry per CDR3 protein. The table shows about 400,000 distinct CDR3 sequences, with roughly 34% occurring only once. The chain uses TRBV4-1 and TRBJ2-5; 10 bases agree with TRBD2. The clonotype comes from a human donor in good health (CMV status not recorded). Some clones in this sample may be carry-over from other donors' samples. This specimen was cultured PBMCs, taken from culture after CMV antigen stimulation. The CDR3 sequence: CASSQDQVSTLAGDQTQYF. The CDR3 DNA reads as TGCGCCAGCAGCCAAGATCAAGTCTCGACCCTAGCGGGAGACCAGACCCAGTACTTC.